This T cell receptor (beta chain) is drawn from a study of beta chain features in type 1 diabetes. Regarding the study as a whole: Fewer insertions but more deletions were seen at VDJ junctions in type 1 diabetes patients.

cDNA synthesis used the whole RNA isolate, giving expressed TCRB sequences. Generated by immunoSEQ multiplex PCR, the TCRdb table keeps only in-frame clones and is missing some. The sample shows about 900,000 clones, 17% of them seen only once. A few counts support this clone. Its antigen is not known. In the same sample, other DNA sequences code for this CDR3. The CDR3 contains 11 residues. CDR1 SEHNR and CDR2 FQNEAQ come from the germline V gene (reference sequence). V was shortened by 1 base and J by 5 bases, with 2 bases between the two germline ends. The source is a woman aged 18 to 35 in good health. The chain employs TRBV7-9 and TRBJ2-5; D call uncertain. Sequencing was performed on naive CD4+ T cells from blood. Here the CDR3 DNA reads TGTGCCAGCAGCTTAGTGGAGACCCAGTACTTC. It is translated as CASSLVETQYF.